These T cell receptor beta chains were read from a single sample in a study of T cell repertoires in cytomegalovirus infection. TCRdb fed the reads into MiXCR, producing one record per CDR3 protein. The data contain 250,000 or so distinct CDR3 sequences, 15% to 20% of them singletons. Input material: CD8+ T cells from PBMCs. These receptors originate from a human donor in good health (CMV status not recorded). Some clones in this sample may be carry-over from other donors' samples. Both conserved end residues are part of each CDR3. The D gene is left open where the match is weak. Not all rows give a size; the values are once, few, many and, for expanded clones, a class.

>TRBJ1-2|many|TRBD1|TRBV7-2
CASSSNIRDRAFWGYTF
TGTGCCAGCAGTTCTAACATCCGGGACAGGGCCTTCTGGGGCTACACCTTC
>TRBJ2-7|.|TRBD1|TRBV5-4
CASSFAGTGDEQYF
TGTGCCAGCAGCTTTGCCGGGACAGGGGACGAGCAGTACTTC
>TRBJ2-7|few|TRBD1|TRBV6-5
CASWTGAPYEQYF
TGTGCCAGCTGGACAGGGGCCCCCTACGAGCAGTACTTC
>TRBJ2-5|few|.|TRBV20-1
CGVLDLEPRETQYF
TGCGGTGTCCTAGATCTAGAACCGCGGGAGACCCAGTACTTC
>TRBJ1-5|many|.|TRBV7-6
CASSLNRANQPQHF
TGTGCCAGCAGCTTAAACAGGGCCAATCAGCCCCAGCATTTT
>TRBJ2-7|few|TRBD1|TRBV6-1
CATEGDRGASYEQYF
TGTGCCACCGAGGGGGACAGGGGGGCCTCCTACGAGCAGTACTTC
>TRBJ2-2|few|.|TRBV7-4
CASSSVPGELFF
TGTGCCAGCAGCTCCGTTCCCGGGGAGCTGTTTTTT
>TRBJ2-2|many|.|TRBV12-3/TRBV12-4
CASSFSPRDMDTGELFF
TGTGCCAGCAGCTTCTCCCCCCGGGACATGGACACCGGGGAGCTGTTTTTT
>TRBJ1-1|many|.|TRBV28
CASSLEGVFGETEAFF
TGTGCCAGCAGTTTAGAGGGAGTCTTTGGTGAAACTGAAGCTTTCTTT
>TRBJ2-7|many|.|TRBV7-8
CATQGLYEQYF
TGTGCCACGCAGGGGCTTTACGAGCAGTACTTC
>TRBJ2-7|.|TRBD1|TRBV28
CASSLLGRGSYEQYF
TGTGCCAGCAGTTTATTAGGCAGGGGGTCCTACGAGCAGTACTTC
>TRBJ1-3|.|.|TRBV20-1
CSAGKAQGGNTIYF
TGCAGTGCTGGGAAGGCGCAGGGGGGAAACACCATATATTTT
>TRBJ2-7|.|.|TRBV12-3/TRBV12-4
CASSKALLEQYF
TGTGCCAGCAGCAAGGCATTACTCGAGCAGTACTTC
>TRBJ2-3|many|.|TRBV6-2/TRBV6-3
CASSSGPADTQYF
TGTGCCAGCAGTTCGGGTCCTGCAGATACGCAGTATTTT
>TRBJ2-7|few|.|TRBV28
CASSSRVLQYF
TGTGCCAGCAGTTCGCGGGTATTGCAGTACTTC
>TRBJ2-1|.|TRBD2|TRBV29-1
CSVEGLAGGPNYNEQFF
TGCAGCGTTGAGGGACTAGCGGGGGGGCCGAACTACAATGAGCAGTTCTTC
>TRBJ2-2|.|TRBD1|TRBV6-8
CASSSDGQGERAGELFF
TGTGCCAGCAGTTCAGACGGACAGGGGGAAAGGGCCGGGGAGCTGTTTTTT
>TRBJ2-3|.|.|TRBV11-2
CASSLQGPDTQYF
TGTGCCAGCAGCTTACAGGGTCCAGATACGCAGTATTTT
>TRBJ2-3|many|.|TRBV7-2
CASSSLQASSTDTQYF
TGTGCCAGCAGCTCCCTGCAGGCAAGTAGCACAGATACGCAGTATTTT
>TRBJ2-1|many|.|TRBV19
CASSIGTYNEQFF
TGTGCCAGTAGTATCGGAACCTACAATGAGCAGTTCTTC
>TRBJ1-2|few|TRBD1|TRBV28
CASSSHRQGPYGYTF
TGTGCCAGCAGTTCACATAGACAGGGACCCTATGGCTACACCTTC
>TRBJ2-5|.|TRBD1|TRBV28
CASSFPGTGQQYQETQYF
TGTGCCAGCAGCTTCCCGGGGACGGGACAGCAATACCAAGAGACCCAGTACTTC
>TRBJ2-1|.|TRBD2|TRBV20-1
CSSRGDEQFF
TGCAGCAGCCGGGGGGATGAGCAGTTCTTC
>TRBJ1-1|.|TRBD1|TRBV12-3/TRBV12-4
CASSLGGGENTEAFF
TGTGCCAGCAGTTTAGGAGGGGGCGAGAACACTGAAGCTTTCTTT
>TRBJ1-1|many|.|TRBV6-1
CASSVWVLNTEAFF
TGTGCCAGCAGTGTGTGGGTCCTGAACACTGAAGCTTTCTTT
>TRBJ1-2|many|TRBD1|TRBV7-8
CASSLVRTGTLYGYTF
TGTGCCAGCAGCTTAGTTAGGACAGGGACCCTCTATGGCTACACCTTC
>TRBJ2-1|many|TRBD2|TRBV12-3/TRBV12-4
CASRELAGGEYNEQFF
TGTGCCAGCAGGGAACTAGCGGGGGGCGAATACAATGAGCAGTTCTTC
>TRBJ1-3|many|.|TRBV25-1
CASSASDSHGNTIYF
TGTGCCAGCAGTGCTTCGGACAGCCACGGAAACACCATATATTTT
>TRBJ1-2|.|TRBD1|TRBV7-9
CASSPMPGQGASNYGYTF
TGTGCCAGCAGCCCAATGCCGGGACAGGGGGCTTCGAACTATGGCTACACCTTC
>TRBJ2-2|few|.|TRBV7-8
CASSLLWETGELFF
TGTGCCAGCAGCTTACTCTGGGAGACCGGGGAGCTGTTTTTT
>TRBJ2-1|many|TRBD2|TRBV7-8
CASSSRTSGGAFTIYNEQFF
TGTGCCAGCAGCTCCCGGACTAGCGGGGGGGCCTTTACTATCTACAATGAGCAGTTCTTC
>TRBJ2-7|.|.|TRBV20-1
CSARASEISYEQYF
TGCAGTGCCAGAGCCAGCGAAATCTCCTACGAGCAGTACTTC
>TRBJ2-3|few|.|TRBV29-1
CSVEDGLPPARQVHGQIFTDTQYF
TGCAGCGTTGAAGATGGGCTCCCACCAGCAAGACAGGTGCATGGCCAAATTTTCACAGATACGCAGTATTTT
>TRBJ2-1|many|TRBD2|TRBV28
CASSLVMRGGEQFF
TGTGCCAGCAGTTTAGTAATGCGGGGGGGTGAGCAGTTCTTC
>TRBJ2-3|few|TRBD2|TRBV24-1
CATSEGIGGGAGTDTQYF
TGTGCCACCAGTGAAGGGATCGGCGGGGGGGCCGGAACAGATACGCAGTATTTT
>TRBJ2-7|few|TRBD1|TRBV5-4
CASSLTGQEYEQYF
TGTGCCAGCAGCTTGACCGGACAGGAGTACGAGCAGTACTTC
>TRBJ1-2|few|.|TRBV5-6
CASSSAGASNYGYTF
TGTGCCAGCAGCTCCGCGGGAGCATCTAACTATGGCTACACCTTC
>TRBJ2-7|many|.|TRBV7-2
CASSPSSYEQYF
TGTGCCAGCAGCCCGAGCTCCTACGAGCAGTACTTC
>TRBJ2-5|few|.|TRBV7-9
CASSLVDLKGETQYF
TGTGCCAGCAGCTTAGTCGACCTTAAGGGGGAGACCCAGTACTTC
>TRBJ2-3|.|.|TRBV5-1
CASSLRASRVTSTDTQYF
TGCGCCAGCAGCCTTCGGGCGAGCAGGGTCACTAGCACAGATACGCAGTATTTT
>TRBJ1-5|.|.|TRBV12-3/TRBV12-4
CASSVGTANQPQHF
TGTGCCAGCAGTGTTGGGACCGCCAATCAGCCCCAGCATTTT
>TRBJ1-1|many|.|TRBV7-2
CASSRTSGVNTEAFF
TGTGCCAGCAGCCGAACGTCAGGCGTGAACACTGAAGCTTTCTTT
>TRBJ1-1|.|.|TRBV29-1
CSVEGRVGAFF
TGCAGCGTTGAAGGGAGGGTAGGAGCTTTCTTT
>TRBJ2-7|few|.|TRBV5-1
CASSLPHDLDRRDPYEQYF
TGCGCCAGCAGCTTGCCCCACGACCTTGACCGACGAGACCCCTACGAGCAGTACTTC
>TRBJ2-5|.|TRBD2|TRBV7-6
CASSHRGEQETQYF
TGTGCCAGCAGCCACCGGGGGGAACAAGAGACCCAGTACTTC